This TCR beta chain was observed in a study of blood T cell repertoires in COVID-19. Across the study: PBMCs, B-cell-depleted T cells, or T cells were the source of the cDNA or gDNA that made up the material.

TCRdb's copy holds only in-frame clones and misses some; the assay was immunoSEQ multiplex PCR. Of about 140,000 clones in the sample, roughly 85% are singletons; the top ten hold about 2.9%. The V end was cut by 6 bases, the J end by 1 base, with 9 bases between. This CDR3 is 13 amino acids long. Looked up from germline, CDR1 is SGHTA and CDR2 is FQGTGA. This sequence joins TRBV7-3 and TRBJ1-1; unclear D gene. This receptor was identified in a woman aged 50 to 60 who had recovered from COVID-19. The specimen was PBMCs or T cells enriched from blood (not recorded which). For the CDR3, the DNA is TGTGCCAGCAGATCTCAGGCGAACACTGAAGCTTTCTTT. Amino acid sequence: CASRSQANTEAFF.